Presented here are 5 T cell receptor beta chains from one specimen sequenced in a study of CD8 T cells in Susac syndrome. Reverse transcription of roughly 0.45 to 1 ug RNA was carried out with random hexamers. TCRdb ran MiXCR on the immunoSEQ multiplex PCR reads and lists one entry per CDR3 protein. The repertoire holds 200,000 to 300,000 distinct CDR3 sequences, with 80% to 95% as singletons. Input material: CD4+ T cells from PBMCs. The receptors were sampled from a human donor with multiple sclerosis.

This clonotype showed up just a few times. This rearrangement joins TRBV7-2 to TRBJ1-1; no reliable D call. The germline V gene encodes CDR1 SGHTA and CDR2 FQGNSA. Trimming removed 5 bases at V and 6 bases at J, with 19 bases between. This CDR3 is 15 amino acids long. The CDR3 nucleotides read TGTGCCAGCAGCACTAGTGGTGGCCAGCGCGCTGAAGCTTTCTTT. This sequence encodes CASSTSGGQRAEAFF.

This chain connects TRBV30 to TRBJ1-1; no clear D. Germline CDR1 reads GTSNPN; CDR2 reads SVGIG (reference sequence). The V gene lost 5 bases and the J gene lost 4 bases, with 14 bases spanning the gap. This CDR3 comprises 13 residues. The CDR3 loop is CAWVGGPVTEAFF. DNA for the CDR3: TGTGCCTGGGTGGGAGGGCCGGTCACTGAAGCTTTCTTT.

The CDR3 loop reads CSARQTGNYGYTF. The CDR3 DNA reads as TGCAGTGCTAGGCAGACAGGGAACTATGGCTACACCTTC. The V and J genes are TRBV20-1 and TRBJ1-2; TRBD1 matches at 7 bases. The CDR3 is 13 amino acids. J lost 2 bases, V lost 3 bases, and 3 bases had no gene match. CDR1 is DFQATT and CDR2 is SNEGSKA in the germline V gene (reference sequence).

The chain has TRBV19 and TRBJ1-5, with D unclear. Trimming took off 5 bases at V and 11 bases at J, with 16 bases between the two ends. The CDR3 consists of 13 residues. CDR1 is LNHDA and CDR2 is SQIVND in the germline V gene (reference sequence). CDR3 in amino acids: CASSANLAQSQHF. The CDR3 coding sequence is TGTGCCAGTAGTGCGAACCTCGCCCAATCCCAGCATTTT.

V is TRBV6-1 and J is TRBJ1-5, with 9 bases identical to TRBD1. Per the germline V gene, CDR1 is MNHNS and CDR2 is SASEGT. Trimming cost V 4 bases and J 1 base; bases outside gene matches: 8. The CDR3 spans 17 residues. This CDR3 reads CASSGVVGTGSNQPQHF. CDR3 nucleotide sequence: TGTGCCAGCAGTGGAGTAGTTGGGACAGGGAGCAATCAGCCCCAGCATTTT.